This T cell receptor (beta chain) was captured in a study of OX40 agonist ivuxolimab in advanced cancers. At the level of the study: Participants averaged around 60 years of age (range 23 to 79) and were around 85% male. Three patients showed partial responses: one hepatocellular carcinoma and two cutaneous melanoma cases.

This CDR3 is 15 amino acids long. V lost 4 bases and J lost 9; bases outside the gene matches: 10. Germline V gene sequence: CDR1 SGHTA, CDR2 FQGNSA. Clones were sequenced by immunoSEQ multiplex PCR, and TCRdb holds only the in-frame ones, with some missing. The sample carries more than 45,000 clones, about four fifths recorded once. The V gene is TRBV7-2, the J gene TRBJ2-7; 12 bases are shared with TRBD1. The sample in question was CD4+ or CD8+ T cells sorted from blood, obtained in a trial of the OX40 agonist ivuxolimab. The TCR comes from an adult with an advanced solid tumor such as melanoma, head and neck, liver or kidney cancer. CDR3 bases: TGTGCCAGCAGCTCGGCCGGGACAGGGGGCTTCGGGCAGTACTTC. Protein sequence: CASSSAGTGGFGQYF. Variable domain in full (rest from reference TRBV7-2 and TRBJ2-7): GAGVSQSPSNKVTEKGKDVELRCDPISGHTALYWYRQSLGQGLEFLIYFQGNSAPDKSGLPSDRFSAERTGGSVSTLTIQRTQQEDSAVYLCASSSAGTGGFGQYFGPGTRLTVT.